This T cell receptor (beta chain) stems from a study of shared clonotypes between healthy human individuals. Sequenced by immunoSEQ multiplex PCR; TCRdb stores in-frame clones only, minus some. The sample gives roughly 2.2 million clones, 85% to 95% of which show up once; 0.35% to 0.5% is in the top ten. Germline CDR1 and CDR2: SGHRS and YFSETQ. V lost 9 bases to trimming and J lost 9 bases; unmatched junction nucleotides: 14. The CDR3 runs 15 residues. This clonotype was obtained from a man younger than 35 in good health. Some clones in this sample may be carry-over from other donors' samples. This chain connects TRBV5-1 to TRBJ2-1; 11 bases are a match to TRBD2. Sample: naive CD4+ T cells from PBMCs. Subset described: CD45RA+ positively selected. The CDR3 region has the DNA TGCGCCACCTCAATCGCACTAGCGGGAGAGGGTGAGCAGTTCTTC. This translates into CATSIALAGEGEQFF.